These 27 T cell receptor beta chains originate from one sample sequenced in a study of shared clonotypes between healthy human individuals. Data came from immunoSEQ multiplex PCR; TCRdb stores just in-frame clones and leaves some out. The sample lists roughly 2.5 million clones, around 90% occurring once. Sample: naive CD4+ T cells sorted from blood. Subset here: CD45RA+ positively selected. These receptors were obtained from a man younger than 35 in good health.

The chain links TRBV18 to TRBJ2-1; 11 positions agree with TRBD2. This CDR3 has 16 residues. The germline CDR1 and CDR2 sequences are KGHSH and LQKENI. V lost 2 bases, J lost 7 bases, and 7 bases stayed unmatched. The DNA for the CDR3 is TGTGCCAGCTCACCAGGGACTAGCGGAACTGGAAATGAGCAGTTCTTC. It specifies CASSPGTSGTGNEQFF.

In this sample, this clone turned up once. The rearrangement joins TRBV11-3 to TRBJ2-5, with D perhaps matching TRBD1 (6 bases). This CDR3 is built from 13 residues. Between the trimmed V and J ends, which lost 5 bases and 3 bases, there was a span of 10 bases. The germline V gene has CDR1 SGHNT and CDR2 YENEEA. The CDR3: CASSPQGKETQYF. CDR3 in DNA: TGTGCCAGCAGCCCCCAGGGGAAAGAGACCCAGTACTTC. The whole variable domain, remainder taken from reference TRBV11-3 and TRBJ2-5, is EAGVVQSPRYKIIEKKQPVAFWCNPISGHNTLYWYLQNLGQGPELLIRYENEEAVDDSQLPKDRFSAERLKGVDSTLKIQPAELGDSAVYLCASSPQGKETQYFGPGTRLLVL.

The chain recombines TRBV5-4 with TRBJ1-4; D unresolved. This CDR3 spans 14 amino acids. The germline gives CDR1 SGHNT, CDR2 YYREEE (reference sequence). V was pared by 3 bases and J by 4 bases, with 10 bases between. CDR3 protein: CASSSGRSNEKLFF. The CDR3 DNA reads TGTGCCAGCAGCTCTGGAAGAAGTAATGAAAAACTGTTTTTT.

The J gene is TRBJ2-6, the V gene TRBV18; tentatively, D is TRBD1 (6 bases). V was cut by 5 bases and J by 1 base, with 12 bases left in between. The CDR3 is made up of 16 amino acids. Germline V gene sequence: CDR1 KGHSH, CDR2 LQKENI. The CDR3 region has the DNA TGTGCCAGCTCAACGAACACAGGGTCTGGGGCCAACGTCCTGACTTTC. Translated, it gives CASSTNTGSGANVLTF.

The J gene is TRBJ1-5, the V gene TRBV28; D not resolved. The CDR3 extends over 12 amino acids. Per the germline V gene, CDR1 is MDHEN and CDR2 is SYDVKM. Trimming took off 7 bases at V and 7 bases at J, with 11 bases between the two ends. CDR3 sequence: CASTSIGQPQHF. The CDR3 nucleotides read TGTGCCAGCACCTCAATAGGGCAGCCCCAGCATTTT.

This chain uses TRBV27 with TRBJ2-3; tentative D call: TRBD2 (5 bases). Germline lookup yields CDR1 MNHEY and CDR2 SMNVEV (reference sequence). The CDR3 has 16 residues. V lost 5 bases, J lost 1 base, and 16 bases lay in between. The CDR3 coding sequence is TGTGCCAGCAGTCCTCTTCCTTTGCGGGGCACAGATACGCAGTATTTT. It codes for CASSPLPLRGTDTQYF.

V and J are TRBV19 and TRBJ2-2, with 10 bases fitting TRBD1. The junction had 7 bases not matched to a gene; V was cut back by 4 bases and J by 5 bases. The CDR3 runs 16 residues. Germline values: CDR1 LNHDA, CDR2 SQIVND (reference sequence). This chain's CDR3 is CASSTRDRGSTGELFF. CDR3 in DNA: TGTGCCAGTAGTACCCGGGACAGGGGATCAACCGGGGAGCTGTTTTTT.

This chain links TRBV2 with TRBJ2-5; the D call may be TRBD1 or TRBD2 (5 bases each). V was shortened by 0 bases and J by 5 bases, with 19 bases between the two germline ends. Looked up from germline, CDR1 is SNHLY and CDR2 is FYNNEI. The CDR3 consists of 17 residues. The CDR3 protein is CASSEALLGGTRETQYF. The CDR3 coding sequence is TGTGCCAGCAGTGAAGCGCTGCTCGGTGGGACCCGGGAGACCCAGTACTTC.

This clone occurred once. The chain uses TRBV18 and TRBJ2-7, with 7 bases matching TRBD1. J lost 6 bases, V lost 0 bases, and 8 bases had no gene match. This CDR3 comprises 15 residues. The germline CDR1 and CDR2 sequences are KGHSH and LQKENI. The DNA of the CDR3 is TGTGCCAGCTCACCACCGTACAGGGGTCGGCGCGAGCAGTACTTC. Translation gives CASSPPYRGRREQYF.

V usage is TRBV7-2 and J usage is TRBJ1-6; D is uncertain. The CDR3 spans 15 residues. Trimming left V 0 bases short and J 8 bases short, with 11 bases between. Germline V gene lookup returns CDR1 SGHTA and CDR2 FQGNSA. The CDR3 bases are TGTGCCAGCAGCTTAGCGTTGGGCCACGATTCACCCCTCCACTTT. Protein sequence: CASSLALGHDSPLHF.

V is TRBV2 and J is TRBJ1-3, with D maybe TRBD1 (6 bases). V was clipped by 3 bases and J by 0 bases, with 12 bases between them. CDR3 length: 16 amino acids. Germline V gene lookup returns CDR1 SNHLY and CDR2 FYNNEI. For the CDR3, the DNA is TGTGCCAGCAGTGAGCAGACAGGCTTCTCTGGAAACACCATATATTTT. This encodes CASSEQTGFSGNTIYF.

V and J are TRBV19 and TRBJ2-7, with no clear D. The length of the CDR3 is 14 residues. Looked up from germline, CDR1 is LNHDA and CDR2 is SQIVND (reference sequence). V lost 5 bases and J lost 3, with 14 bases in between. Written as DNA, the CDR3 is TGTGCCAGTAGTGCCCAGCCCGGCTTCTACGAGCAGTACTTC. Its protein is CASSAQPGFYEQYF.

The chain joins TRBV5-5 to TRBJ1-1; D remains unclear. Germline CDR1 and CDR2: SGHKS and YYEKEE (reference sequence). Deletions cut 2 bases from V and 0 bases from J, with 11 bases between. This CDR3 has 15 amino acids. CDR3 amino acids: CASSFGLQMNTEAFF. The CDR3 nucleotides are TGTGCCAGCAGCTTTGGGTTACAGATGAACACTGAAGCTTTCTTT. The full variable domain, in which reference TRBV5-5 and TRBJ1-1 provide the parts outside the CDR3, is DAGVTQSPTHLIKTRGQQVTLRCSPISGHKSVSWYQQVLGQGPQFIFQYYEKEERGRGNFPDRFSARQFPNYSSELNVNALLLGDSALYLCASSFGLQMNTEAFFGQGTRLTVV.

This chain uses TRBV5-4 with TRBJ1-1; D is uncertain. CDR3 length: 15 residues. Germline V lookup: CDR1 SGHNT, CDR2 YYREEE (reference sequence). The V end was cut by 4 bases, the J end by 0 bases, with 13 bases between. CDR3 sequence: CASSDAGEMNTEAFF. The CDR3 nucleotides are TGTGCCAGCAGCGACGCCGGGGAAATGAACACTGAAGCTTTCTTT. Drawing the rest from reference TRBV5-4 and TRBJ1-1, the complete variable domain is ETGVTQSPTHLIKTRGQQVTLRCSSQSGHNTVSWYQQALGQGPQFIFQYYREEENGRGNFPPRFSGLQFPNYSSELNVNALELDDSALYLCASSDAGEMNTEAFFGQGTRLTVV.

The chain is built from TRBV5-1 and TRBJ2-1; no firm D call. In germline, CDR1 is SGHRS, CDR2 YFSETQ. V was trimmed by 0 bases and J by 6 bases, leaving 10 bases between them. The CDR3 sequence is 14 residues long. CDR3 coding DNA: TGCGCCAGCAGCTTGGGGGCCGCGGCCAATGAGCAGTTCTTC. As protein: CASSLGAAANEQFF.

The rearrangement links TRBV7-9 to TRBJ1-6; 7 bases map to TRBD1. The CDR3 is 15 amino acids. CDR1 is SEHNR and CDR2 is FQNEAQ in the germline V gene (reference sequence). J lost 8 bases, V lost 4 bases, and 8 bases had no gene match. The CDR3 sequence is CASSSDRASDSPLHF. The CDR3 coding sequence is TGTGCCAGCAGCTCCGACAGGGCCTCAGATTCACCCCTCCACTTT.

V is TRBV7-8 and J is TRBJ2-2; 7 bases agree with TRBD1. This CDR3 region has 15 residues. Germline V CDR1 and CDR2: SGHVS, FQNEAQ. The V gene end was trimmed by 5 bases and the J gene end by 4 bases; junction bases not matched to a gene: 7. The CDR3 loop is CASSPRTGSTGELFF. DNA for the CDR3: TGTGCCAGCAGCCCTCGGACAGGTTCCACCGGGGAGCTGTTTTTT.

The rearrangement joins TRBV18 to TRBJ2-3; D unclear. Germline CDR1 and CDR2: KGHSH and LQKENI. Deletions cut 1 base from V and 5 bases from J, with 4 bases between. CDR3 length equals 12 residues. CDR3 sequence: CASSPQQDTQYF. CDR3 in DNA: TGTGCCAGCTCACCACAACAAGATACGCAGTATTTT.

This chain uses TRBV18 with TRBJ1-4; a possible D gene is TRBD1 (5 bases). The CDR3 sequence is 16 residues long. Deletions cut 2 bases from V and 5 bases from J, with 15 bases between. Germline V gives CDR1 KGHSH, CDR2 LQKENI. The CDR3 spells CASSPILAGYNEKLFF. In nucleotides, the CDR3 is TGTGCCAGCTCACCAATTCTCGCAGGGTACAATGAAAAACTGTTTTTT. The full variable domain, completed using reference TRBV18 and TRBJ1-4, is NAGVMQNPRHLVRRRGQEARLRCSPMKGHSHVYWYRQLPEEGLKFMVYLQKENIIDESGMPKERFSAEFPKEGPSILRIQQVVRGDSAAYFCASSPILAGYNEKLFFGSGTQLSVL.

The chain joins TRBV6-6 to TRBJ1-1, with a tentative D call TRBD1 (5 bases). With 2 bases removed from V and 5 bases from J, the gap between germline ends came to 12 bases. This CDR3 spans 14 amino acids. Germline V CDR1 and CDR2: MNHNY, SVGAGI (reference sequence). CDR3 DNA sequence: TGTGCCAGCAGTTACCCCGGGGGGGGTACTGAAGCTTTCTTT. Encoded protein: CASSYPGGGTEAFF.

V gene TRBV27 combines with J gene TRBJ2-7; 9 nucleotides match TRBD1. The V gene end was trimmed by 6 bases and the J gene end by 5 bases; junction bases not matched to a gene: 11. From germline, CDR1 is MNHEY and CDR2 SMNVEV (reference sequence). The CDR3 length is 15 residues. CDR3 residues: CASRRPGTGIHEQYF. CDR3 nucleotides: TGTGCCAGCAGACGACCCGGGACAGGGATCCACGAGCAGTACTTC.

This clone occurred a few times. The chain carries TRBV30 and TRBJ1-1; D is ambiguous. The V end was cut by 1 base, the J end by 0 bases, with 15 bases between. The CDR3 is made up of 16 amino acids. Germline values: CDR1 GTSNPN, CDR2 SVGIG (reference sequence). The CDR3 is CAWSGGSGNLNTEAFF. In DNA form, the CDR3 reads TGTGCCTGGAGTGGGGGATCGGGGAATTTGAACACTGAAGCTTTCTTT.

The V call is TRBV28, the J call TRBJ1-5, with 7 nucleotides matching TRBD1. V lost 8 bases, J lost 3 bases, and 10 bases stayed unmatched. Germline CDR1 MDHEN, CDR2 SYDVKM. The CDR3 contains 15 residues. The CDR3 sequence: CASHPGGRVNQPQHF. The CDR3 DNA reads TGTGCCAGCCACCCAGGGGGGCGCGTCAATCAGCCCCAGCATTTT.

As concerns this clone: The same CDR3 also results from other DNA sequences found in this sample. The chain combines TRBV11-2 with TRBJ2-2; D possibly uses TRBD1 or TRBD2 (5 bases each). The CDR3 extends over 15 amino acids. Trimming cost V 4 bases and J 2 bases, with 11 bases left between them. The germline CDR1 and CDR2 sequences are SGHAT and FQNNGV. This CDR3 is CASSSGTKNTGELFF. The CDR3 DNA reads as TGTGCCAGCAGCTCAGGGACCAAAAACACCGGGGAGCTGTTTTTT. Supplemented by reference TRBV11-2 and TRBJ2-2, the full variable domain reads EAGVAQSPRYKIIEKRQSVAFWCNPISGHATLYWYQQILGQGPKLLIQFQNNGVVDDSQLPKDRFSAERLKGVDSTLKIQPAKLEDSAVYLCASSSGTKNTGELFFGEGSRLTVL.

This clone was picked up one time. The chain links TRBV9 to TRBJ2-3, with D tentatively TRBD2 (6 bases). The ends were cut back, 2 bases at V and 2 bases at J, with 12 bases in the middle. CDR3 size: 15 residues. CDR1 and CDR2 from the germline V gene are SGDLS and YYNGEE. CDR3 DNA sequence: TGTGCCAGCAGCGTTAGCGGAGACTTCACAGATACGCAGTATTTT. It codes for CASSVSGDFTDTQYF.

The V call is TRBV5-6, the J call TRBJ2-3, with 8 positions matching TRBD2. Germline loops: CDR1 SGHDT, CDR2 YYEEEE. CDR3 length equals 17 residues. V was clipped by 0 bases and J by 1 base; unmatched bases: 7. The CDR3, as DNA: TGTGCCAGCAGCTTGGCCGGGAGTAGCGGGGGCACAGATACGCAGTATTTT. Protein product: CASSLAGSSGGTDTQYF.

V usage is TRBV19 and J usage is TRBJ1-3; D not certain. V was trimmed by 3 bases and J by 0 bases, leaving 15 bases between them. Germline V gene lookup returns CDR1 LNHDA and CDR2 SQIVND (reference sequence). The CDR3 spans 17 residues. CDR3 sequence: CASSMALWAVSGNTIYF. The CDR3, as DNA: TGTGCCAGTAGTATGGCTCTTTGGGCAGTCTCTGGAAACACCATATATTTT.